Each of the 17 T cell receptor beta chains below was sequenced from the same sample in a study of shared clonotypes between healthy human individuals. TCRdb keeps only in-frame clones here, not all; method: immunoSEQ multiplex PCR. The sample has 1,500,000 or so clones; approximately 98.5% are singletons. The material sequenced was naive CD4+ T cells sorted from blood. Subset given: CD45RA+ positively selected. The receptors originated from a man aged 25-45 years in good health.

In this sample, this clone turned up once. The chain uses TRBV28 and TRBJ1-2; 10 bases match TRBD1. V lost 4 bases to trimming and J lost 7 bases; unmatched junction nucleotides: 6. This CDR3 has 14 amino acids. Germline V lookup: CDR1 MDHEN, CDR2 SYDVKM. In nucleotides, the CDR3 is TGTGCCAGCAGTTCGACAGGGGGCGCGGGTGGCTACACCTTC. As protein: CASSSTGGAGGYTF.

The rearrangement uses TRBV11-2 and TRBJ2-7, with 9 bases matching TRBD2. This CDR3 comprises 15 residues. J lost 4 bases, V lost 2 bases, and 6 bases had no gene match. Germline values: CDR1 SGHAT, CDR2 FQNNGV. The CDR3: CASSLFGGREYEQYF. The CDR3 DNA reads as TGTGCCAGCAGCTTATTCGGCGGGAGGGAATACGAGCAGTACTTC.

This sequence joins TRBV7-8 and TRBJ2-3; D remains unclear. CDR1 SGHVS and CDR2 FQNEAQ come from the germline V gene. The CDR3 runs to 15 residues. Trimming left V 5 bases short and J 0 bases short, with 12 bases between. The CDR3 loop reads CASSPGVASTDTQYF. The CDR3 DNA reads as TGTGCCAGCAGCCCAGGCGTCGCTAGCACAGATACGCAGTATTTT.

CDR3 sequence: CAVGRTSGSTDTQYF. CDR3 bases: TGTGCCGTAGGTAGGACTAGCGGGTCCACAGATACGCAGTATTTT. The rearrangement links TRBV10-3 to TRBJ2-3, with 11 positions matching TRBD2. CDR1 is ENHRY, CDR2 SYGVKD, per germline. With 11 bases clipped from V and 2 bases from J, the junction kept 9 bases outside the gene matches. This CDR3 contains 15 residues.

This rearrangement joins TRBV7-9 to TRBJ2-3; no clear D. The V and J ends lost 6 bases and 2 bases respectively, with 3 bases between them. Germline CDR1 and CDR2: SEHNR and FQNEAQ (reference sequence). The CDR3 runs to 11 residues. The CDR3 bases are TGTGCCAGCAGATCCACAGATACGCAGTATTTT. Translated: CASRSTDTQYF.

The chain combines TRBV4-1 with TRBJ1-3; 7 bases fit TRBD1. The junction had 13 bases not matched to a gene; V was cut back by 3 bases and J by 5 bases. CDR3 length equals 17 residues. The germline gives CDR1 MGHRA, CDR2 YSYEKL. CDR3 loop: CASSHPVQGRGRNTIYF. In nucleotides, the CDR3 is TGCGCCAGCAGCCACCCCGTACAGGGGAGAGGTCGAAACACCATATATTTT.

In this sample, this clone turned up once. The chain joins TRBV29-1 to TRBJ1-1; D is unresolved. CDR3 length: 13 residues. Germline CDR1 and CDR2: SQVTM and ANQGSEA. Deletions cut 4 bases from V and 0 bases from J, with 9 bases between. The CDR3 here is CSVVGSLNTEAFF. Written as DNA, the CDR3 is TGCAGCGTTGTGGGGTCCCTGAACACTGAAGCTTTCTTT.

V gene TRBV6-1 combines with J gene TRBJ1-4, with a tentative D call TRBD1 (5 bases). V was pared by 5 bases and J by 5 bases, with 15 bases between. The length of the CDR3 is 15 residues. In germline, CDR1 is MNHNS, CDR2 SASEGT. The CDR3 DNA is TGTGCCAGCAGTCCCCAGGGCACTAGGAATGAAAAACTGTTTTTT. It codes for CASSPQGTRNEKLFF.

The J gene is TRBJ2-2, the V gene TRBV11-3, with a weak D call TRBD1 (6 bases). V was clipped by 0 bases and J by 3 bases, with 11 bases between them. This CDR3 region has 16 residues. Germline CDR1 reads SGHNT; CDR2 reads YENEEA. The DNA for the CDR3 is TGTGCCAGCAGCTTAGAGCTATCAGGGGACACCGGGGAGCTGTTTTTT. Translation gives CASSLELSGDTGELFF.

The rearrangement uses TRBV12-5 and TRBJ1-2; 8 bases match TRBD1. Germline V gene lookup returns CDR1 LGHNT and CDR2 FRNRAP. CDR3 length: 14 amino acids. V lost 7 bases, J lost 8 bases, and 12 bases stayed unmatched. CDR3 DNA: TGTGCTAGTGCCCGACCAGGGACAGGCCTCGGCTACACCTTC. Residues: CASARPGTGLGYTF.

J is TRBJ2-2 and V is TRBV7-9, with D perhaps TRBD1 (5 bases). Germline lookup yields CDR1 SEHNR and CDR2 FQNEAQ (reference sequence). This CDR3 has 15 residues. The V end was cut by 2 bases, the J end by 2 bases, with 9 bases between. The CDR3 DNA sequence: TGTGCCAGCAGCTTACGCCAGGGAAACACCGGGGAGCTGTTTTTT. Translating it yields CASSLRQGNTGELFF. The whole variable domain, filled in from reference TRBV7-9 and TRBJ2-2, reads DTGVSQNPRHKITKRGQNVTFRCDPISEHNRLYWYRQTLGQGPEFLTYFQNEAQLEKSRLLSDRFSAERPKGSFSTLEIQRTEQGDSAMYLCASSLRQGNTGELFFGEGSRLTVL.

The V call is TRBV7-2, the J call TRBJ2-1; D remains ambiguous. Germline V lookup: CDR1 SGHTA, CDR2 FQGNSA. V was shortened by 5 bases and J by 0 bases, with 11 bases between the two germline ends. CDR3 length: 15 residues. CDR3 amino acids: CASSRRDSSYNEQFF. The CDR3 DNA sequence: TGTGCCAGCAGCCGAAGAGATAGCTCCTACAATGAGCAGTTCTTC.

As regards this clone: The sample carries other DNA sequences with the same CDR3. The DNA of the CDR3 is TGTGCCAGCAGCCGGGGACTAGCGGGCCTCTACGAGCAGTACTTC. This translates into CASSRGLAGLYEQYF. This chain links TRBV14 with TRBJ2-7; 12 positions match TRBD2. This CDR3 is 15 amino acids long. The junction had 4 bases not matched to a gene; V was cut back by 4 bases and J by 3 bases. Germline lookup yields CDR1 SGHDN and CDR2 FVKESK. Combining the CDR3 with reference TRBV14 and TRBJ2-7 gives the whole variable domain EAGVTQFPSHSVIEKGQTVTLRCDPISGHDNLYWYRRVMGKEIKFLLHFVKESKQDESGMPNNRFLAERTGGTYSTLKVQPAELEDSGVYFCASSRGLAGLYEQYFGPGTRLTVT.

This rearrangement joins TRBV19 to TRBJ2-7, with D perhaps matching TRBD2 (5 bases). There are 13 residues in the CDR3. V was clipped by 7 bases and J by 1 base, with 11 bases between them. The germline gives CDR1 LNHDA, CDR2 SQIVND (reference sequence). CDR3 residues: CASKSGESYEQYF. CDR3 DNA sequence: TGTGCCAGTAAATCCGGGGAATCCTACGAGCAGTACTTC. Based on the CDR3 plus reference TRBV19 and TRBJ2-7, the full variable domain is DGGITQSPKYLFRKEGQNVTLSCEQNLNHDAMYWYRQDPGQGLRLIYYSQIVNDFQKGDIAEGYSVSREKKESFPLTVTSAQKNPTAFYLCASKSGESYEQYFGPGTRLTVT.

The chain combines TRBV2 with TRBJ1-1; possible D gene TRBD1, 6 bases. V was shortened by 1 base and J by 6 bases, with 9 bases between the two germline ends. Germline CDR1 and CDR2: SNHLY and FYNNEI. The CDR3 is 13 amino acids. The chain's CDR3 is CASSEGGASEAFF. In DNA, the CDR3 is TGTGCCAGCAGTGAAGGGGGGGCTTCTGAAGCTTTCTTT.

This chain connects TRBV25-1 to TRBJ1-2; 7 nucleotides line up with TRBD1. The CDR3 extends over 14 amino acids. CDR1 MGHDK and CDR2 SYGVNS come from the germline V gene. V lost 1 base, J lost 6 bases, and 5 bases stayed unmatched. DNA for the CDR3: TGTGCCAGCAGTGAATCTGACAGGGTACATGGCTACACCTTC. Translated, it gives CASSESDRVHGYTF.

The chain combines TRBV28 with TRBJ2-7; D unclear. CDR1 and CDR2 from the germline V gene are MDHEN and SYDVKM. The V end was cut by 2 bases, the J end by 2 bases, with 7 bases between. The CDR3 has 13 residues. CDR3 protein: CASSLVQPYEQYF. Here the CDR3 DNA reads TGTGCCAGCAGTTTAGTTCAACCCTACGAGCAGTACTTC.